The clone carrying this T cell receptor beta chain has ten or more counts. A TCRbeta library incorporating unique molecular identifiers was prepared. MiXCR was run by TCRdb on the PCR reads, yielding one entry per CDR3 protein. This sample carries almost 500,000 distinct CDR3 sequences, under 15% of them seen once, and the ten largest clones take around 5.6%. The sample belongs to a study of T-cell reconstitution after alpha-beta-depleted transplantation in children. The origin of this receptor is a human donor who donated a stem cell graft to a child with combined immunodeficiency. Sequenced material: PBMCs from the stem cell graft donor, taken from the stem cell graft.

This CDR3 reads CASSQGGYTDTQYF. The CDR3 nucleotides read TGCGCCAGCAGCCAAGGAGGATACACAGATACGCAGTATTTT. This chain joins TRBV4-3 and TRBJ2-3; D not resolved. Germline CDR1 and CDR2: LGHNA and YSLEER. The CDR3 runs 14 residues. V lost 1 base, J lost 2 bases, and 7 bases lay in between.